The rows below give T cell receptor beta chains drawn from one sample of a study of OX40 agonist ivuxolimab in advanced cancers. Sequenced by immunoSEQ multiplex PCR; TCRdb stores in-frame clones only, minus some. The repertoire holds tens of thousands of clones, with 70% to 90% as singletons. Sequencing used CD4+ or CD8+ T cells sorted from blood, obtained in a trial of the OX40 agonist ivuxolimab. Receptors originate from an adult with an advanced solid tumor such as melanoma, head and neck, liver or kidney cancer. CDR3s include the opening cysteine and the closing phenylalanine or tryptophan. Fields, in order: J gene, CDR3 length, clone size, V gene, D gene, CDR3 protein, CDR3 DNA. The D gene is left open where the match is weak. A row's size may be missing; if present it is once, few, many or a size class.

TRBJ2-2 | 15 | medium-sized | TRBV19 | NA | CASSIVGEVTGELFF | TGTGCCAGTAGTATAGTAGGGGAAGTCACCGGGGAGCTGTTTTTT
TRBJ2-7 | 14 | NA | TRBV5-6 | NA | CASSLGNWGNEQYF | TGTGCCAGCAGCTTGGGTAATTGGGGGAACGAGCAGTACTTC
TRBJ2-1 | 15 | NA | TRBV7-9 | NA | CASSRPGGGIDEQFF | TGTGCCAGCAGCCGACCCGGGGGTGGGATCGATGAGCAGTTCTTC
TRBJ2-5 | 16 | NA | TRBV28 | TRBD2 | CASSLRPPGGGETQYF | TGTGCCAGCAGTTTACGCCCGCCGGGGGGAGGGGAGACCCAGTACTTC
TRBJ1-3 | 13 | NA | TRBV2 | NA | CASSEALGDTIYF | TGTGCCAGCAGTGAAGCGCTCGGGGACACCATATATTTT
TRBJ2-5 | 16 | NA | TRBV25-1 | NA | CASSELAGPCLETQYF | TGTGCCAGCAGTGAATTGGCAGGGCCCTGCTTGGAGACCCAGTACTTC
TRBJ2-1 | 15 | NA | TRBV27 | TRBD1 | CASSRTGGPYNEQFF | TGTGCCAGCAGCAGGACAGGGGGCCCTTACAATGAGCAGTTCTTC
TRBJ1-1 | 13 | NA | TRBV11-2 | NA | CASSETGNTEAFF | TGTGCCAGCAGCGAGACAGGGAACACTGAAGCTTTCTTT
TRBJ2-1 | 15 | NA | TRBV5-1 | NA | CASSFKDGSGNEQFF | TGCGCCAGCAGCTTTAAGGACGGGAGCGGGAATGAGCAGTTCTTC
TRBJ2-2 | 13 | NA | TRBV18 | NA | CASSPLPDRELFF | TGTGCCAGCTCACCTCTTCCAGACCGGGAGCTGTTTTTT
TRBJ2-1 | 14 | NA | TRBV27 | NA | CASSKATVQYEQFF | TGTGCCAGCTCTAAGGCTACAGTGCAGTATGAGCAGTTCTTC
TRBJ2-5 | 15 | NA | TRBV11-2 | NA | CASSLVVLGGETQYF | TGTGCCAGCAGCTTAGTCGTATTGGGCGGAGAGACCCAGTACTTC
TRBJ2-7 | 15 | NA | TRBV11-2 | NA | CASSTEAGTSYEQYF | TGTGCCAGCAGCACCGAAGCGGGTACCTCCTACGAGCAGTACTTC
TRBJ2-5 | 13 | NA | TRBV4-2 | NA | CASSQEGRETQYF | TGTGCCAGCAGCCAAGAAGGGCGAGAGACCCAGTACTTC
TRBJ2-7 | 14 | NA | TRBV27 | TRBD1 | CASSFTRTGYEQYF | TGTGCCAGCAGTTTTACTAGGACAGGCTACGAGCAGTACTTC
TRBJ2-3 | 17 | NA | TRBV15 | NA | CATSREYGSGLTDTQYF | TGTGCCACCAGCAGAGAATACGGTAGTGGGCTCACAGATACGCAGTATTTT
TRBJ1-2 | 15 | NA | TRBV9 | NA | CASSVGDSPNYGYTF | TGTGCCAGCAGCGTAGGCGACAGCCCTAACTATGGCTACACCTTC
TRBJ2-1 | 16 | NA | TRBV27 | NA | CASSSALDRSYNEQFF | TGTGCCAGCAGTTCCGCCTTAGATAGGTCCTACAATGAGCAGTTCTTC
TRBJ2-7 | 13 | NA | TRBV27 | NA | CASSFQNSYEQYF | TGTGCCAGCAGTTTCCAAAACAGTTACGAGCAGTACTTC
TRBJ2-1 | 20 | NA | TRBV9 | TRBD2 | CASSILPGLAGEPLYNEQFF | TGTGCCAGCAGCATCCTTCCGGGACTAGCGGGAGAGCCCCTCTACAATGAGCAGTTCTTC
TRBJ1-2 | 13 | NA | TRBV29-1 | NA | CSVDRGSHYGYTF | TGCAGCGTTGATCGTGGTTCGCACTATGGCTACACCTTC
TRBJ2-7 | 14 | NA | TRBV5-6 | TRBD1 | CASTQGQGILEQYF | TGTGCCAGCACTCAGGGACAGGGGATTCTCGAGCAGTACTTC